This T cell receptor beta chain was identified in a study of blood T cells in healthy people across ages. This CDR3 is 16 amino acids long. Germline CDR1 reads MNHNS; CDR2 reads SASEGT. General observations from the study: With age, beta diversity per million T cells declined roughly linearly, significantly by approximately 41.

Alongside a J-beta primer mix, a sample-barcoded 5' primer served in a second PCR lasting roughly 6 to 11 cycles. Every single cDNA molecule received a tag from a template-switch adaptor with 12 random nucleotides. TCRdb independently ran MiXCR on the 5' RACE reads; one entry per CDR3 protein. The sample carries around 900,000 distinct CDR3 sequences, less than 35% recorded once. Concerning this clonotype itself: Its antigen is currently unknown. A clone one base away is much larger, so this may be a read error.

The rearrangement joins TRBV6-1 to TRBJ1-5, with D uncertain. The last part of the DNA fits TRBJ2-3 better; the J call may be wrong. This clonotype was sampled from a woman older than 75 in good health. The sample taken for sequencing was blood. CDR3 sequence reads: CASSEGALYSNQPQYF. The CDR3 DNA is TGTGCCAGCAGTGAAGGGGCCCTTTATAGCAATCAGCCCCAGTATTTT.